This TCR beta chain emerged from a study of blood T cell repertoires in COVID-19 (dated by TCRdb to 2018 to 2021). About the investigation overall: Samples from collaborators originated in the United States, Italy and Spain and spanned both the acute and convalescent phases of COVID-19. The material from the prospective study consisted of cDNA or gDNA derived from T cells, B-cell-depleted T cells, or PBMCs. Deeply sampled blood TCRbeta repertoires from subjects exposed to, actively infected with, or recovered from COVID-19 were included in the dataset. A freely available public database, intended as a resource for researchers studying the immune response to SARS-CoV-2, is where the repertoires were released. The samples were drawn from the first 160 participants of the ongoing ImmuneRACE study and from more than 1,000 subjects provided by 6 global collaborators. Sample metadata almost always included a de-identified subject ID, COVID-19 status, age in years and sex. Where available, HLA class I and class II types were taken from metadata supplied by the sample provider and were not determined by assay-based typing. What the work shows at the level of the full study, not this receptor alone: How much clinical and demographic metadata was included differed by source and by participant, and the metadata was provided uncurated.

A note on this clone: Its antigen has not been determined. No base qualities exist here, and no much larger clone lies one base off it.

According to the germline V gene (reference sequence), CDR1 reads MNHEY and CDR2 reads SMNVEV. The V end gives up 5 bases and the J end 7 bases, leaving 3 bases in the junction not matched to a gene. From its cysteine to its phenylalanine, the CDR3 spans 14 amino acids. This entry keeps only the CDR3 DNA: 42 bases, framed from base 1. TCRbeta CDR3 regions were amplified from genomic DNA using the immunoSEQ Assay, a bias-controlled multiplex PCR. In the paper's pipeline: Within the assay, amplification of reference gene primers was used to estimate how many nucleated cells each sample contained. Sequence reads were collapsed and filtered to measure the absolute abundance of every unique TCRbeta CDR3 rearrangement. For each sample, productive Simpson clonality was calculated as the square root of Simpson's diversity index over productive rearrangements. Drawn from immuneACCESS, this table holds only the in-frame rearrangements with V and J called that TCRdb kept. Clones are partly lost; checked studies trace under half to an unresolved V gene and leave the rest unexplained. V and J calls and clone size are those listed in that table; D and trimming were worked out from the DNA. The sample table shows approximately 300,000 clones, and about 92% are seen once. About a fifth of the sample comes from the top ten.

In the prospective study, participants were roughly 18 to 100 years old, resided in about two dozen geographic areas of the United States, and were enrolled through a virtual design. Cohort assignment in the prospective study relied on participant-reported clinical history from a screening survey and a study questionnaire. For ImmuneRACE Cohort 3, a participant was defined as recovered based on two consecutive negative NP/OP PCR tests, clearance by a healthcare professional, or resolution of symptoms. In the prospective study, whole blood, serum and a nasopharyngeal or oropharyngeal swab were collected from each participant by mobile phlebotomists. Prospective study participants could optionally give additional blood draws and questionnaires over an approximately two-month period. Before DNA extraction, prospective study blood samples were shipped either frozen or at room temperature.

This clonotype was sampled from a woman between 25 and 40 years old who had recovered from COVID-19. The sample consisted of PBMCs or T cells enriched from blood (not recorded which). The rearrangement combines TRBV27 with TRBJ2-2; 11 nucleotides in the junction match TRBD2. The CDR3 reads as follows: CASSLAGGGGELFF. The nucleotides read TGTGCCAGCAGTCTAGCGGGAGGCGGCGGGGAGCTGTTTTTT.